This T cell receptor beta chain was sequenced in a study of control samples from healthy donors and cancer patients. The length of the CDR3 is 13 residues. Trimming shortened V by 3 bases and J by 5 bases, and 10 bases separated the two germline ends. CDR1 and CDR2 (germline): MNHNS, SASEGT. Libraries were prepared by immunoSEQ multiplex PCR; TCRdb keeps only in-frame clonotypes and omits some of them. Of 100,000 to 150,000 clones in the sample, over 85% are singletons; the top ten hold roughly 7.8%. This sequence originates from a man in his fifties with head and neck cancer. Sequenced: PBMCs. The J gene is TRBJ1-1, the V gene TRBV6-1; perhaps TRBD1 as D (5 bases). The CDR3 bases are TGTGCCAGCAGTGAGGGGGTTGGGACTGAAGCTTTCTTT. Its translation is CASSEGVGTEAFF.